What follows are 18 T cell receptor beta chains derived from one specimen sequenced in a study of blood T cell repertoires in COVID-19. Some clones are missing from TCRdb's copy, which holds only in-frame ones; the method was immunoSEQ multiplex PCR. The table records some 72,000 clones, approximately 90% of them present only once. The sequencing sample was made of peripheral blood. The receptors shown here come from a man aged 45-65 years with active COVID-19.

The chain recombines TRBV28 with TRBJ2-1, with D perhaps matching TRBD1 (6 bases). CDR1 is MDHEN, CDR2 SYDVKM, per germline. V lost 5 bases to trimming and J lost 12 bases, with 20 bases between them. The CDR3 is made up of 14 amino acids. The CDR3 region has the DNA TGTGCCAGCAGTCATCAGGGGTCCCGCTCCAGGCAGTTCTTC. Its protein is CASSHQGSRSRQFF. The full variable domain, rest sourced from reference TRBV28 and TRBJ2-1, is DVKVTQSSRYLVKRTGEKVFLECVQDMDHENMFWYRQDPGLGLRLIYFSYDVKMKEKGDIPEGYSVSREKKERFSLILESASTNQTSMYLCASSHQGSRSRQFFGPGTRLTVL.

There are a few counts of this clone. The chain recombines TRBV4-1 with TRBJ2-7; 7 nucleotides match TRBD1. Germline CDR1 MGHRA, CDR2 YSYEKL. The CDR3 totals 12 residues. J gave up 13 bases and V 3 bases, and 9 bases lay outside the gene matches. CDR3 nucleotides: TGCGCCAGCAGCCACGCAAGACAGGGATTTTACTTC. Translation gives CASSHARQGFYF.

This chain connects TRBV28 to TRBJ2-3; D gene unclear. CDR1 and CDR2 from the germline V gene are MDHEN and SYDVKM. The CDR3 contains 19 residues. Between the trimmed V and J ends, which lost 1 base and 2 bases, there was a span of 22 bases. Here the CDR3 reads CASSLLYDLRVAITDTQYF. The CDR3, as DNA: TGTGCCAGCAGTTTATTATACGACCTTCGGGTTGCTATCACAGATACGCAGTATTTT.

This chain links TRBV15 with TRBJ2-5; 9 nucleotides match TRBD2. Germline loops: CDR1 LNHNV, CDR2 YYDKDF (reference sequence). Trimming at V came to 0 bases and at J to 4 bases, leaving 15 bases not matched to a gene. The CDR3 covers 19 residues. CDR3 nucleotides: TGTGCCACCAGCAGAGATCGGGCTAGCGGGGCCCTATTGGGAGAGACCCAGTACTTC. Encoded protein: CATSRDRASGALLGETQYF.

This clone was seen a single time. The V call is TRBV5-1, the J call TRBJ2-3, with 7 bases fitting TRBD2. Per germline, CDR1 SGHRS and CDR2 YFSETQ. Losses at the gene ends were 4 bases for V and 4 bases for J; bases not matched to a gene: 15. CDR3 length: 17 residues. CDR3 sequence: CASSRHDLRELADTQYF. DNA of the CDR3: TGCGCCAGCAGCCGTCACGATCTGCGGGAGTTAGCAGATACGCAGTATTTT.

The chain joins TRBV5-5 to TRBJ2-5, with a possible D match to TRBD1 (6 bases). Trimming removed 0 bases at V and 0 bases at J, with 9 bases between. CDR1 and CDR2 from the germline V gene are SGHKS and YYEKEE (reference sequence). The CDR3 length is 15 residues. CDR3 bases: TGTGCCAGCAGCTTGGGCCAGGGGTACCAAGAGACCCAGTACTTC. It encodes CASSLGQGYQETQYF. The full variable domain, completed using reference TRBV5-5 and TRBJ2-5, is DAGVTQSPTHLIKTRGQQVTLRCSPISGHKSVSWYQQVLGQGPQFIFQYYEKEERGRGNFPDRFSARQFPNYSSELNVNALLLGDSALYLCASSLGQGYQETQYFGPGTRLLVL.

The chain uses TRBV20-1 and TRBJ2-1, with TRBD2 matching 8 bases. After removal of 3 bases from V and 5 bases from J, the junction contained 6 bases not matched to a gene. The CDR3 runs 14 residues. Germline values: CDR1 DFQATT, CDR2 SNEGSKA (reference sequence). CDR3 residues: CSASGKLADNEQFF. CDR3 sequence (DNA): TGCAGTGCTAGTGGAAAACTAGCGGACAATGAGCAGTTCTTC.

CDR3 DNA: TGTGCCAGCAGCGACATAGGGCTAGCGGGGAAACAAGAGACCCAGTACTTC. Encoded protein: CASSDIGLAGKQETQYF. This chain uses TRBV5-4 with TRBJ2-5, with TRBD2 matching over 9 bases. Germline-derived CDR1 and CDR2 are SGHNT and YYREEE (reference sequence). This CDR3 region has 17 residues. Trimming cost V 4 bases and J 2 bases; bases outside gene matches: 12.

The chain uses TRBV6-2 or TRBV6-3 and TRBJ2-7, with TRBD2 matching over 7 bases. V dropped 4 bases and J dropped 3; count of bases not matched to a gene: 0. This CDR3 is 12 amino acids long. Germline V lookup: CDR1 MNHEY, CDR2 SVGEGT. The CDR3 protein is CASSWGGYEQYF. CDR3 sequence (DNA): TGTGCCAGCAGTTGGGGGGGCTACGAGCAGTACTTC.

The rearrangement links TRBV3-1 (or the pseudogene TRBV3-2) to TRBJ2-5, with 8 bases lining up with TRBD2. The CDR3 sequence is 16 residues long. Germline CDR1 LGHDT, CDR2 YNNKEL (reference sequence). V lost 4 bases to trimming and J lost 2 bases; unmatched junction nucleotides: 9. CDR3 DNA: TGTGCCAGCAGCCCCCCATCTAGCGGGCTACAAGAGACCCAGTACTTC. As protein: CASSPPSSGLQETQYF.

This chain uses TRBV19 with TRBJ1-5, with D maybe TRBD1 (5 bases). V shed 6 bases and J shed 4 bases, with 16 bases lying between them. The CDR3 loop spans 15 amino acids. From germline, CDR1 is LNHDA and CDR2 SQIVND (reference sequence). This CDR3 reads CASSPASGGNQPQHF. The CDR3, as DNA: TGTGCCAGTAGCCCCGCCTCGGGGGGTAATCAGCCCCAGCATTTT.

V and J are TRBV6-5 and TRBJ1-1; weak D call: TRBD1 (5 bases). Germline loops: CDR1 MNHEY, CDR2 SVGAGI. Trimming shortened V by 0 bases and J by 1 base, and 9 bases separated the two germline ends. CDR3 length: 15 residues. In DNA form, the CDR3 reads TGTGCCAGCAGTTACTCGCAAAGGGGGAACACTGAAGCTTTCTTT. Translating it yields CASSYSQRGNTEAFF.

The sample holds one count of this clone. This chain links TRBV3-1 (or the pseudogene TRBV3-2) with TRBJ2-2; perhaps TRBD2 as D (6 bases). The CDR3 spans 15 residues. CDR1 is LGHDT, CDR2 YNNKEL, per germline (reference sequence). V lost 7 bases to trimming and J lost 0 bases, with 12 bases between them. The CDR3: CASIPSGANTGELFF. The CDR3 DNA sequence: TGTGCCAGCATCCCCTCGGGGGCGAACACCGGGGAGCTGTTTTTT.

This clone was picked up one time. This sequence joins TRBV7-2 and TRBJ2-3; possible D gene TRBD2, 5 bases. The CDR3 runs 14 residues. CDR1 and CDR2 (germline): SGHTA, FQGNSA. Deletions cut 2 bases from V and 4 bases from J, with 10 bases between. The CDR3 DNA reads TGTGCCAGCAGCTTAAGCGGACTGGCAGATACGCAGTATTTT. Translation: CASSLSGLADTQYF.

The gene calls are TRBV6-6 and TRBJ1-1; D possibly corresponds to TRBD1 (6 bases). Trimming shortened V by 0 bases and J by 3 bases, and 8 bases separated the two germline ends. The CDR3 is 14 amino acids. The germline gives CDR1 MNHNY, CDR2 SVGAGI (reference sequence). The CDR3 region has the DNA TGTGCCAGCAGTTACTCGGCAGGGGACACTGAAGCTTTCTTT. The encoded protein is CASSYSAGDTEAFF.

This rearrangement joins TRBV7-9 to TRBJ2-1, with TRBD1 identical over 7 bases. Germline V gene lookup returns CDR1 SEHNR and CDR2 FQNEAQ (reference sequence). Trimming removed 1 base from V and 6 bases from J; junction bases left unmatched: 12. The CDR3 is 17 residues long. CDR3 sequence: CASSLVWISSGGNEQFF. DNA for the CDR3: TGTGCCAGCAGCTTAGTCTGGATAAGTTCAGGGGGCAATGAGCAGTTCTTC. Based on the CDR3 plus reference TRBV7-9 and TRBJ2-1, the full variable domain is DTGVSQNPRHKITKRGQNVTFRCDPISEHNRLYWYRQTLGQGPEFLTYFQNEAQLEKSRLLSDRFSAERPKGSFSTLEIQRTEQGDSAMYLCASSLVWISSGGNEQFFGPGTRLTVL.

The chain has TRBV7-9 and TRBJ2-1, with TRBD2 identical over 8 bases. The CDR3 is 13 residues long. From germline, CDR1 is SEHNR and CDR2 FQNEAQ (reference sequence). With V trimmed by 2 bases and J by 11 bases, 5 bases remained unmatched. Here the CDR3 reads CASSLSDSGKQFF. CDR3 DNA: TGTGCCAGCAGCTTATCTGATAGCGGGAAGCAGTTCTTC.

Notes on this clone: At the DNA level, this CDR3 is encoded by other sequences in the same sample as well. The CDR3 bases are TGTGCCAGCAGCACGGGACAGGGGAGTGAAAAACTGTTTTTT. This sequence encodes CASSTGQGSEKLFF. The chain carries TRBV6-5 and TRBJ1-4, with 10 bases lining up with TRBD1. Germline CDR1 reads MNHEY; CDR2 reads SVGAGI. J lost 7 bases, V lost 6 bases, and 5 bases had no gene match. The CDR3 loop spans 14 amino acids.